Following are 27 T cell receptor beta chains from one sample sequenced in a study of memory CD4+ T cells and cytomegalovirus serostatus. The sort gate was single viable CD3+CD4+CD8-CD45RO+ cells for memory CD4+ T cells. Profiling relied on immunoSEQ multiplex PCR, and the TCRdb table lists in-frame clones only, not all of them. The sample records around 41,000 clones, around 80% being singletons. Sequencing was performed on memory CD4+ T cells from blood. The receptors were gathered from an adult in good health and CMV-seronegative.

Notes on this clone: Given the absence of the conserved phenylalanine or tryptophan at the CDR3 end, a read error is likely. The chain combines TRBV4-2 with TRBJ1-6; the match to TRBD1 covers 10 bases. Germline CDR1 is LGHNA and CDR2 is YNFKEQ. The length of the CDR3 is 15 residues. Trimming cost V 3 bases and J 8 bases; bases outside gene matches: 4. The CDR3 region is CASSQGQGRDSPLHL. CDR3 in DNA: TGTGCCAGCAGCCAGGGACAGGGGAGGGATTCACCCCTCCACCTT.

With regard to this clone: Other DNA sequences in the same sample also yield this CDR3. The V and J genes are TRBV15 and TRBJ2-7; D is undetermined. This CDR3 comprises 13 residues. Trimming took 0 bases from V and 0 from J, leaving 3 bases between them. Germline lookup yields CDR1 LNHNV and CDR2 YYDKDF (reference sequence). The CDR3 reads CATSRDSSYEQYF. The CDR3 DNA follows: TGTGCCACCAGCAGAGATAGCTCCTACGAGCAGTACTTC. The complete variable domain, with remaining parts taken from reference TRBV15 and TRBJ2-7, reads DAMVIQNPRYQVTQFGKPVTLSCSQTLNHNVMYWYQQKSSQAPKLLFHYYDKDFNNEADTPDNFQSRRPNTSFCFLDIRSPGLGDTAMYLCATSRDSSYEQYFGPGTRLTVT.

The chain carries TRBV7-2 and TRBJ2-5; D possibly corresponds to TRBD1 (6 bases). The germline V and J ends were trimmed by 5 bases and 7 bases, with 14 bases remaining between them. This CDR3 contains 13 residues. Germline V CDR1 and CDR2: SGHTA, FQGNSA. The CDR3, as DNA: TGTGCCAGCAGCCGCGACAGGCTAGCGACCCAGTACTTC. Translated, it gives CASSRDRLATQYF.

The genes are TRBV28 and TRBJ2-2; D uncertain. V lost 7 bases and J lost 4, with 10 bases in between. The CDR3 length is 13 residues. Germline V gene lookup returns CDR1 MDHEN and CDR2 SYDVKM. The CDR3 spells CASMFVGTGELFF. The CDR3 coding sequence is TGTGCCAGCATGTTTGTGGGCACCGGGGAGCTGTTTTTT. The full variable domain, completed using reference TRBV28 and TRBJ2-2, is DVKVTQSSRYLVKRTGEKVFLECVQDMDHENMFWYRQDPGLGLRLIYFSYDVKMKEKGDIPEGYSVSREKKERFSLILESASTNQTSMYLCASMFVGTGELFFGEGSRLTVL.

The V call is TRBV19, the J call TRBJ1-2, with a weak D call TRBD1 (6 bases). The CDR3 extends over 13 amino acids. Germline V gene sequence: CDR1 LNHDA, CDR2 SQIVND (reference sequence). V gave up 5 bases and J gave up 8 bases, with 15 bases separating them. This chain's CDR3 is CASSARRTEGYTF. CDR3 DNA: TGTGCCAGTAGTGCCCGTCGGACAGAGGGCTACACCTTC. Using reference TRBV19 and TRBJ1-2 for the parts outside the CDR3, the full variable domain is DGGITQSPKYLFRKEGQNVTLSCEQNLNHDAMYWYRQDPGQGLRLIYYSQIVNDFQKGDIAEGYSVSREKKESFPLTVTSAQKNPTAFYLCASSARRTEGYTFGSGTRLTVV.

The J gene is TRBJ2-1, the V gene TRBV7-2; 8 bases are shared with TRBD2. Germline CDR1 SGHTA, CDR2 FQGNSA. There are 18 residues in the CDR3. V dropped 1 base and J dropped 0; count of bases not matched to a gene: 8. The DNA of the CDR3 is TGTGCCAGCAGCTTAGGGTTCGGGGGGGCCTACTCCTACAATGAGCAGTTCTTC. This sequence encodes CASSLGFGGAYSYNEQFF.

This clone has a single count. V usage is TRBV11-2 and J usage is TRBJ1-4; 7 bases agree with TRBD1. Germline CDR1 and CDR2: SGHAT and FQNNGV. CDR3 length: 14 amino acids. Germline trimming cut 5 bases from V and 3 bases from J; bases unmatched to any gene: 3. CDR3 amino acids: CASSPGTANEKLFF. CDR3 sequence (DNA): TGTGCCAGCAGCCCTGGGACAGCTAATGAAAAACTGTTTTTT.

This clone has a handful of counts. The chain uses TRBV6-5 and TRBJ2-3, with 9 bases that match TRBD1. With V trimmed by 7 bases and J by 0 bases, 5 bases remained unmatched. CDR3 length equals 15 residues. From germline, CDR1 is MNHEY and CDR2 SVGAGI. The DNA for the CDR3 is TGTGCCAGCATTGGGACAGGGCCTAGCACAGATACGCAGTATTTT. This translates into CASIGTGPSTDTQYF.

This clone was seen more than once but under ten times. The V and J genes are TRBV5-1 and TRBJ1-1; D gene unclear. Trimming removed 2 bases from V and 4 bases from J, with 12 bases in between. CDR1 and CDR2 (germline): SGHRS, YFSETQ. The CDR3 consists of 14 residues. In DNA, the CDR3 is TGCGCCAGCAGCTTAACGGGCAGGAGCACTGAAGCTTTCTTT. The encoded protein is CASSLTGRSTEAFF.

A remark on this clone: Germline is not matched at one junction end, which may reflect a read error. The V and J genes are TRBV5-4 and TRBJ2-1, with D tentatively TRBD2 (6 bases). The CDR3 has 15 amino acids. Germline V CDR1 and CDR2: SGHNT, YYREEE (reference sequence). CDR3: CASSLEAGPSDEQFF. CDR3 bases: TGCGCCAGCAGCCTCGAAGCGGGCCCGAGCGATGAGCAGTTCTTC.

V usage is TRBV28 and J usage is TRBJ2-3; maybe TRBD1 (6 bases). Trimming cost V 10 bases and J 2 bases, with 13 bases left between them. Germline V CDR1 and CDR2: MDHEN, SYDVKM. CDR3 length equals 13 residues. In nucleotides, the CDR3 is TGTGCCACACGGACAGCGATCACAGATACGCAGTATTTT. It yields the protein CATRTAITDTQYF.

The chain has TRBV5-1 and TRBJ2-3; 10 positions match TRBD1. Germline assignment: CDR1 SGHRS and CDR2 YFSETQ. The CDR3 has 17 residues. The V gene end was trimmed by 1 base and the J gene end by 4 bases; junction bases not matched to a gene: 9. The CDR3 DNA reads TGCGCCAGCAGCTTGTATAAGGGACAGGGGATTTCAGATACGCAGTATTTT. Protein product: CASSLYKGQGISDTQYF.

The rearrangement links TRBV7-8 to TRBJ2-5; TRBD2 aligns across 8 bases. CDR1 is SGHVS, CDR2 FQNEAQ, per germline. The CDR3 extends over 17 amino acids. V gave up 2 bases and J gave up 2 bases; unmatched junction bases: 10. The CDR3 nucleotides are TGTGCCAGCAGCTTACCCCCAGCGGGAGAAGCTCAAGAGACCCAGTACTTC. Protein sequence: CASSLPPAGEAQETQYF.

The rearrangement joins TRBV14 to TRBJ2-1, with TRBD1 identical over 7 bases. Germline trimming cut 4 bases from V and 4 bases from J; bases unmatched to any gene: 1. From germline, CDR1 is SGHDN and CDR2 FVKESK. CDR3 length: 13 amino acids. CDR3 region: CASSRDRYNEQFF. The CDR3 region has the DNA TGTGCCAGCAGCCGGGACAGATACAATGAGCAGTTCTTC.

The chain has TRBV4-2 and TRBJ2-3; D may be TRBD1 or TRBD2 (5 bases each). V lost 0 bases and J 2 bases, leaving 12 bases between the germline ends. CDR3 length: 16 amino acids. Germline V CDR1 and CDR2: LGHNA, YNFKEQ. The chain's CDR3 is CASSQDPRGATDTQYF. The CDR3 nucleotides are TGTGCCAGCAGCCAAGATCCGAGAGGGGCCACAGATACGCAGTATTTT.

The V and J genes are TRBV6-6 and TRBJ1-4; TRBD1 is a possible D gene (6 bases). Trimming stripped 5 bases from V and 6 bases from J, with 13 bases between. This CDR3 has 14 residues. Germline CDR1 MNHNY, CDR2 SVGAGI (reference sequence). The CDR3 nucleotides are TGTGCCAGCAGTAGGAGGGGGGGCGATGAAAAACTGTTTTTT. It encodes CASSRRGGDEKLFF.

The chain uses TRBV7-2 and TRBJ1-4, with D perhaps TRBD1 (6 bases). Germline V gene sequence: CDR1 SGHTA, CDR2 FQGNSA. Trimming took off 5 bases at V and 1 base at J, with 20 bases between the two ends. The CDR3 runs 18 residues. CDR3 loop: CASSPGRTAQLTNEKLFF. CDR3 sequence (DNA): TGTGCCAGCAGCCCCGGACGGACAGCTCAGCTAACTAATGAAAAACTGTTTTTT. The complete variable domain, with remaining parts taken from reference TRBV7-2 and TRBJ1-4, reads GAGVSQSPSNKVTEKGKDVELRCDPISGHTALYWYRQSLGQGLEFLIYFQGNSAPDKSGLPSDRFSAERTGGSVSTLTIQRTQQEDSAVYLCASSPGRTAQLTNEKLFFGSGTQLSVL.

The chain uses TRBV30 and TRBJ2-3; D gene unclear. CDR1 and CDR2 (germline): GTSNPN, SVGIG (reference sequence). This CDR3 is 14 amino acids long. Trimming cost V 3 bases and J 0 bases, with 10 bases left between them. The CDR3: CAWRKGFSTDTQYF. The CDR3 DNA sequence: TGTGCCTGGAGGAAGGGATTTAGCACAGATACGCAGTATTTT.

The genes are TRBV6-6 and TRBJ2-7; the D gene could be TRBD1 or TRBD2 (5 bases each). This CDR3 spans 15 amino acids. V lost 2 bases, J lost 1 base, and 12 bases lay in between. Germline V CDR1 and CDR2: MNHNY, SVGAGI (reference sequence). In DNA form, the CDR3 reads TGTGCCAGCAGTTACATGGGGACGGGATCCTACGAGCAGTACTTC. Protein sequence: CASSYMGTGSYEQYF.

This chain connects TRBV28 to TRBJ2-2; 8 bases align to TRBD2. Germline V gene sequence: CDR1 MDHEN, CDR2 SYDVKM. CDR3 length: 17 residues. Losses at the gene ends were 7 bases for V and 6 bases for J; bases not matched to a gene: 16. The CDR3 protein is CASTRWIGGAPPGELFF. The DNA of the CDR3 is TGTGCCAGCACCCGATGGATCGGGGGGGCGCCCCCCGGGGAGCTGTTTTTT.

The chain has TRBV7-9 and TRBJ2-3, with 7 bases that match TRBD2. The germline gives CDR1 SEHNR, CDR2 FQNEAQ (reference sequence). The CDR3 has 17 residues. With V trimmed by 2 bases and J by 0 bases, 8 bases remained unmatched. The CDR3, as DNA: TGTGCCAGCAGCTTAATAAAACTAGCGATAAGCACAGATACGCAGTATTTT. Its protein product is CASSLIKLAISTDTQYF.

This chain uses TRBV27 with TRBJ2-2, with 7 bases identical to TRBD1. The CDR3 consists of 13 residues. Looked up from germline, CDR1 is MNHEY and CDR2 is SMNVEV (reference sequence). Trimming removed 2 bases from V and 7 bases from J; junction bases left unmatched: 1. The CDR3 loop reads CASSLPGGGELFF. DNA for the CDR3: TGTGCCAGCAGTTTACCAGGGGGCGGGGAGCTGTTTTTT.

This clone is medium-sized (0.01 to 0.1%) within its sample. This chain joins TRBV7-6 and TRBJ1-5; TRBD1 might be the D (6 bases). The CDR3 runs to 13 residues. Germline assignment: CDR1 SGHVS and CDR2 FNYEAQ. Between the trimmed V and J ends, which lost 0 bases and 6 bases, there was a span of 6 bases. CDR3 DNA sequence: TGTGCCAGCAGCTTAGCCAGGGGTCAGCCCCAGCATTTT. Translated: CASSLARGQPQHF.

The chain carries TRBV7-6 and TRBJ2-6; 7 bases map to TRBD1. V lost 2 bases, J lost 0 bases, and 4 bases stayed unmatched. The CDR3 runs to 17 residues. In germline, CDR1 is SGHVS, CDR2 FNYEAQ. CDR3 in amino acids: CASSLRDSISGANVLTF. CDR3 nucleotide sequence: TGTGCCAGCAGCTTACGGGACAGCATCTCTGGGGCCAACGTCCTGACTTTC.

This clone has just a few counts. The CDR3 region is CASSVYSSTDTQYF. The CDR3 nucleotides read TGCGCCAGCAGCGTATATTCGAGCACAGATACGCAGTATTTT. The rearrangement uses TRBV5-1 and TRBJ2-3; D remains ambiguous. Trimming stripped 4 bases from V and 0 bases from J, with 9 bases between. The germline CDR1 and CDR2 sequences are SGHRS and YFSETQ. The CDR3 loop spans 14 amino acids.

The V call is TRBV15, the J call TRBJ2-1, with 7 bases identical to TRBD2. The CDR3 totals 15 residues. The germline V gene encodes CDR1 LNHNV and CDR2 YYDKDF (reference sequence). V lost 3 bases to trimming and J lost 8 bases; unmatched junction nucleotides: 10. The CDR3 DNA reads as TGTGCCACCAGCAGGCCGGGGCCTCGGGGGGATGAGCAGTTCTTC. Residues: CATSRPGPRGDEQFF.

This sequence joins TRBV15 and TRBJ2-5, with D maybe TRBD2 (6 bases). The length of the CDR3 is 14 residues. CDR1 is LNHNV, CDR2 YYDKDF, per germline (reference sequence). The V end lost 5 bases, the J end lost 3 bases, and 13 bases lay between the germline ends. CDR3 loop: CATSGPGTEETQYF. The CDR3 DNA reads TGTGCCACCAGCGGACCCGGGACTGAAGAGACCCAGTACTTC.